This entry describes one T cell receptor (beta chain). These data originate in a study of OX40 agonist ivuxolimab in advanced cancers. Assay: immunoSEQ multiplex PCR; the TCRdb copy retains only in-frame clones and omits some. Of 80,000 to 100,000 clones listed, around 90% are singletons. Germline CDR1 MGHRA, CDR2 YSYEKL. Trimming took 4 bases from V and 0 from J, leaving 6 bases between them. This CDR3 has 14 amino acids. The chain uses TRBV4-1 and TRBJ1-4; unclear D gene. Here the sequenced sample was CD4+ or CD8+ T cells sorted from blood, taken in a trial of the OX40 agonist ivuxolimab. This sequence originates from an adult with an advanced solid tumor such as melanoma, head and neck, liver or kidney cancer. The CDR3 region has the DNA TGCGCCAGCAGCCTCTATGCAACTAATGAAAAACTGTTTTTT. This sequence encodes CASSLYATNEKLFF.